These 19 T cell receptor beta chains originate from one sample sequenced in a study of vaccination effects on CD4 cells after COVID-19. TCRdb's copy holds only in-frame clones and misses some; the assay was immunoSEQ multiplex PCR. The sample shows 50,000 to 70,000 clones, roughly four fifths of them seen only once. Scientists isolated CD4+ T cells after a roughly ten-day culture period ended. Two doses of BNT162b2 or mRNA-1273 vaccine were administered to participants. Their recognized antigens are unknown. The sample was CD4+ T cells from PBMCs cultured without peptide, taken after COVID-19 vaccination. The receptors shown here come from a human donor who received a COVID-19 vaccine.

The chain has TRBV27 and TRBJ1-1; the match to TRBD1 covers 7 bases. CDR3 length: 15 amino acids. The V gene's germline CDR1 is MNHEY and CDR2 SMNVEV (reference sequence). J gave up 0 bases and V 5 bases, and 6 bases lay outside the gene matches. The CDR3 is CASSRPDRMNTEAFF. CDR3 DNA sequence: TGTGCCAGCAGTCGCCCGGACAGGATGAACACTGAAGCTTTCTTT.

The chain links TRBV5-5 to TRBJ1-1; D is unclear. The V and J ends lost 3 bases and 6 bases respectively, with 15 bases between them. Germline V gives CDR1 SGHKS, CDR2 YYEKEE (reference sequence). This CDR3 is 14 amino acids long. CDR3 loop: CASSSGPGRAEAFF. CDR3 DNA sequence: TGTGCCAGCAGCTCAGGACCGGGGAGGGCTGAAGCTTTCTTT.

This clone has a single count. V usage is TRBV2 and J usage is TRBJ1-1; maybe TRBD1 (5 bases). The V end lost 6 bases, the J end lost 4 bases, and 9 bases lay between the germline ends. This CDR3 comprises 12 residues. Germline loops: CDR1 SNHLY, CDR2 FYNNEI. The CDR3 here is CASRRGTTEAFF. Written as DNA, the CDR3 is TGTGCCAGCAGAAGGGGAACCACTGAAGCTTTCTTT.

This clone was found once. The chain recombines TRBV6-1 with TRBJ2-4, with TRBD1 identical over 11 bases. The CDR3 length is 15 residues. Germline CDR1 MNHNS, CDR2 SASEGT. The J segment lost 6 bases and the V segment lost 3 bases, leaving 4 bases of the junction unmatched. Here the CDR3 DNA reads TGTGCCAGCAGTGATTGGACAGGGGGCGGAAACATTCAGTACTTC. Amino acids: CASSDWTGGGNIQYF.

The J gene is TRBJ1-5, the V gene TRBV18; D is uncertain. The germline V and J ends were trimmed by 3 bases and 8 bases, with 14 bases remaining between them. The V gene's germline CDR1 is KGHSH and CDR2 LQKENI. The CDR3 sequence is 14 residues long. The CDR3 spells CASSPQALAEPQHF. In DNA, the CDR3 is TGTGCCAGCTCACCGCAGGCGTTGGCGGAGCCCCAGCATTTT.

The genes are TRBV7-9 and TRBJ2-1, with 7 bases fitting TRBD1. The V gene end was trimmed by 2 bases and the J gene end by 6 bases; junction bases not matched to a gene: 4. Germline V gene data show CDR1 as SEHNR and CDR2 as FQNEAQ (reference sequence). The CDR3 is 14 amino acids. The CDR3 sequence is CASSLRDSSNEQFF. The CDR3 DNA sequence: TGTGCCAGCAGCTTAAGGGACAGCTCCAATGAGCAGTTCTTC. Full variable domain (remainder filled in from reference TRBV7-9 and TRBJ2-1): DTGVSQNPRHKITKRGQNVTFRCDPISEHNRLYWYRQTLGQGPEFLTYFQNEAQLEKSRLLSDRFSAERPKGSFSTLEIQRTEQGDSAMYLCASSLRDSSNEQFFGPGTRLTVL.

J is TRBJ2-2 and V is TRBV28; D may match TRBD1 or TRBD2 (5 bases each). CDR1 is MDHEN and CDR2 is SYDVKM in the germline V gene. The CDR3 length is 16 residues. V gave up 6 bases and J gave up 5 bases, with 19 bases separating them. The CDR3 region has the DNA TGTGCCAGCAGGTATGCCGGGACGCCTAAAACCGGGGAGCTGTTTTTT. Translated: CASRYAGTPKTGELFF.

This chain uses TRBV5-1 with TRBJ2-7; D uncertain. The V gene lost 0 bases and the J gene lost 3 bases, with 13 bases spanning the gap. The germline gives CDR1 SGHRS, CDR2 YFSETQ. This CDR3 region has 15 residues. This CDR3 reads CASSLGPVGYYEQYV. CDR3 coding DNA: TGCGCCAGCAGCTTGGGCCCCGTTGGGTACTACGAGCAGTACGTC.

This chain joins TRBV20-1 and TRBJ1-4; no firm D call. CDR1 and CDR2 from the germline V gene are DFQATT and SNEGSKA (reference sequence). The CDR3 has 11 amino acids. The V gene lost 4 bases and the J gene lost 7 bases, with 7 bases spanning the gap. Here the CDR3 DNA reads TGCAGTGCTACTAGGACTGAAAAACTGTTTTTT. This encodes CSATRTEKLFF.

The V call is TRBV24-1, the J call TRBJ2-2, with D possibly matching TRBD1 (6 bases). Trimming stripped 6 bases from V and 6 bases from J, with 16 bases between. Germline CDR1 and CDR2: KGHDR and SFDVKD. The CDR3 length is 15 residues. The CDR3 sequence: CATSSGTRGPGELFF. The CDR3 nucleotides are TGTGCCACCAGTTCCGGGACAAGAGGACCCGGGGAGCTGTTTTTT.

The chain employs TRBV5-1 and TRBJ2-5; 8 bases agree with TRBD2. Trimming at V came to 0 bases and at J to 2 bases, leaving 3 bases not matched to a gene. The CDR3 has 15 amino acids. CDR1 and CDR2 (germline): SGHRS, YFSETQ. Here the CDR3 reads CASSLGGGGQETQYF. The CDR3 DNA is TGCGCCAGCAGCTTGGGTGGCGGGGGGCAAGAGACCCAGTACTTC.

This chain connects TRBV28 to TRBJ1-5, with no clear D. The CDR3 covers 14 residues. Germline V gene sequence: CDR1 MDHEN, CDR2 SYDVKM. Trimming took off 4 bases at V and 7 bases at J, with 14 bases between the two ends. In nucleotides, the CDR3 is TGTGCCAGCAGTTCTGTCGCAGAAAACCAGCCCCAGCATTTT. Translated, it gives CASSSVAENQPQHF. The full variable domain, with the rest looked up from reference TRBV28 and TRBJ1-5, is DVKVTQSSRYLVKRTGEKVFLECVQDMDHENMFWYRQDPGLGLRLIYFSYDVKMKEKGDIPEGYSVSREKKERFSLILESASTNQTSMYLCASSSVAENQPQHFGDGTRLSIL.

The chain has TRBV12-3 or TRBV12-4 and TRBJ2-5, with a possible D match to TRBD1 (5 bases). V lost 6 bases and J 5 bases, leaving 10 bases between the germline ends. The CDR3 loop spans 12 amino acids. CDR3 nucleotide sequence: TGTGCCAGCAGCCCTTCAGGGGAGACCCAGTACTTC. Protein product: CASSPSGETQYF.

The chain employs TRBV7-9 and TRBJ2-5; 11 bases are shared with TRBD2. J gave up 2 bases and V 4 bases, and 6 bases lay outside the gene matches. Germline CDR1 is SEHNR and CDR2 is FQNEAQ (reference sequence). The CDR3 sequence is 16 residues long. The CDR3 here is CASSSLAGVLQETQYF. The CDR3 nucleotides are TGTGCCAGCAGCTCACTAGCGGGGGTGCTACAAGAGACCCAGTACTTC.

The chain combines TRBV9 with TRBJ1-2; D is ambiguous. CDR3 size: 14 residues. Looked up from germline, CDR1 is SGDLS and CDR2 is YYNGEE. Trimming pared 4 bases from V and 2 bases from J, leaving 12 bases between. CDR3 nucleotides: TGTGCCAGCAGCCCCTCAGGCCAGAACTATGGCTACACCTTC. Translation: CASSPSGQNYGYTF.

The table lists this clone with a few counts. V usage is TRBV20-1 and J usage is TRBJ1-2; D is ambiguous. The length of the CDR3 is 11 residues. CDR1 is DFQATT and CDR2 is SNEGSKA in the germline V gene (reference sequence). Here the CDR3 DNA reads TGCAGCACCTGGACCGGTAATGGCTACACCTTC. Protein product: CSTWTGNGYTF.

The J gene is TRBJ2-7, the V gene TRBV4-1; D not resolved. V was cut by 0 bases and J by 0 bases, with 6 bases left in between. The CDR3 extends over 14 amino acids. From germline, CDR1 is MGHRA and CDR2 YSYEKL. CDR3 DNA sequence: TGCGCCAGCAGCCAAGAGAAGTTCTCCTACGAGCAGTACGTC. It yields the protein CASSQEKFSYEQYV.

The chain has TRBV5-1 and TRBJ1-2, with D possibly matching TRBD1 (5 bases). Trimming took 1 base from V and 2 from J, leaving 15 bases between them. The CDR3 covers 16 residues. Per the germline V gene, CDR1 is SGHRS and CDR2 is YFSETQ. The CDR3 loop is CASSLLTGESNYGYTF. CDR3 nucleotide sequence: TGCGCCAGCAGCTTGCTAACAGGAGAATCAAACTATGGCTACACCTTC.

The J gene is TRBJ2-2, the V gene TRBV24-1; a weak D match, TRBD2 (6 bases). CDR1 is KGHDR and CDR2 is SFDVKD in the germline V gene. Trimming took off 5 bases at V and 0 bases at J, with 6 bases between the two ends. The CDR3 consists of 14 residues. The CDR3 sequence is CATSGTTNTGELFF. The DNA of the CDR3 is TGTGCCACCAGTGGGACTACGAACACCGGGGAGCTGTTTTTT.